This TCR beta chain was identified during a study of shared clonotypes between healthy human individuals. The overall study: Per donor, CD8 memory used one plate, CD8 naive used two, CD4 memory used three and CD4 naive used three. Notes on the study in general: The sampled material consisted only of blood, and tissue repertoires are likely to differ. Rarefaction curves obtained for sorted subsets showed sequencing incomplete despite large depth.

The method was immunoSEQ multiplex PCR; TCRdb's version includes in-frame clones alone and lacks a portion of them. Of over 400,000 clones detected, approximately 95% appear once; the ten largest clones hold about 0.068%. With respect to this clone: Its antigen is as yet unknown.

CDR3 length: 17 residues. From germline, CDR1 is SGHRS and CDR2 YFSETQ. Trimming removed 0 bases from V and 0 bases from J, with 15 bases in between. This clonotype originated in a woman younger than 45 in good health. Sequencing input: naive CD4+ T cells sorted from blood. Subset defined: CD45RA+ positively selected. This rearrangement joins TRBV5-1 to TRBJ1-2, with D unresolved. The CDR3 DNA reads TGCGCCAGCAGCTTGGGGTATTTGCAGGTCCCTAACTATGGCTACACCTTC. Amino acid sequence: CASSLGYLQVPNYGYTF. Filled out from reference TRBV5-1 and TRBJ1-2, the complete variable domain reads KAGVTQTPRYLIKTRGQQVTLSCSPISGHRSVSWYQQTPGQGLQFLFEYFSETQRNKGNFPGRFSGRQFSNSRSEMNVSTLELGDSALYLCASSLGYLQVPNYGYTFGSGTRLTVV.